Given below is one T cell receptor (beta chain) in context. Per the study methods: Amplified reference gene primers provided the basis for estimating nucleated cell counts. Profiled with immunoSEQ multiplex PCR; TCRdb holds only in-frame clones, not every one. V and J calls and clone size are copied from that table; D and trimming were computed from the DNA. The repertoire holds roughly 200,000 clones, with roughly 92% as singletons. The data are from a study of blood T cell repertoires in COVID-19. About the study: Italy, Spain and the United States were the sources of the convalescent and acute COVID-19 samples. PBMCs, B-cell-depleted T cells, or T cells provided the cDNA or gDNA that made up the material.

This CDR3 has 18 amino acids. The J segment lost 5 bases and the V segment lost 2 bases, leaving 15 bases of the junction unmatched. Germline loops: CDR1 LGHNT, CDR2 FRNRAP. The TCR comes from a man younger than 45 with COVID-19, enrolled during active disease. The V call is TRBV12-5, the J call TRBJ2-5; TRBD1 matches 9 bases. Sequenced material: peripheral blood. As DNA, the CDR3 is TGTGCTAGTGGTTTGACCCCCCCGGGACAGGGCGATGGGGAGACCCAGTACTTC. Protein sequence: CASGLTPPGQGDGETQYF.